This TCR beta chain was sequenced for a study of blood T cells in healthy people across ages. A sample-barcoded 5' primer and a J-beta primer mix were used in a second PCR of roughly 6 to 11 cycles. From the 5' RACE reads, TCRdb called clonotypes with MiXCR, one entry per CDR3 protein. Of some 690,000 distinct CDR3 sequences in the sample, about 20% were seen once. Concerning this clonotype itself: Its cognate antigen is unknown.

Findings of the study overall: Nothing was known about donor CMV status, and this possibly confounded expanded clonotype changes.

Sequenced sample: blood. The TCR originated in a man between 65 and 85 years old in good health.

The CDR3: CSASTGPTNEKLFF. The CDR3 DNA follows: TGCAGTGCCTCTACAGGGCCAACTAATGAAAAACTGTTTTTT. The chain joins TRBV20-1 to TRBJ1-4, with D tentatively TRBD1 (6 bases). This CDR3 is built from 14 residues. The germline V gene encodes CDR1 DFQATT and CDR2 SNEGSKA (reference sequence). Trimming took 6 bases from V and 0 from J, leaving 11 bases between them.